Presented here are 8 T cell receptor beta chains from one specimen sequenced in a study of blood T cell repertoires in COVID-19. Method: immunoSEQ multiplex PCR; TCRdb's copy keeps in-frame clones and lacks some. The sample shows about 150,000 clones, around 82% of them seen only once. Sequencing was done on a sample of peripheral blood. The receptors were sampled from a human donor in a cohort sampled during active COVID-19.

The V and J genes are TRBV18 and TRBJ2-3; maybe TRBD1 (6 bases). The CDR3 length is 12 residues. Germline V CDR1 and CDR2: KGHSH, LQKENI. V was cut by 3 bases and J by 9 bases, with 10 bases left in between. The CDR3 DNA reads as TGTGCCAGCTCACCCCGAGGACAGACGCAGTATTTT. Protein sequence: CASSPRGQTQYF.

The rearrangement joins TRBV19 to TRBJ1-3, with D perhaps TRBD1 (5 bases). The CDR3 loop spans 16 amino acids. Germline V gene data show CDR1 as LNHDA and CDR2 as SQIVND (reference sequence). The V gene lost 5 bases and the J gene lost 0 bases, with 14 bases spanning the gap. Here the CDR3 reads CASSYGGQHSGNTIYF. CDR3 sequence (DNA): TGTGCCAGTAGTTACGGTGGACAACACTCTGGAAACACCATATATTTT.

The chain joins TRBV6-4 to TRBJ2-2; maybe TRBD2 (6 bases). Germline V gene sequence: CDR1 MRHNA, CDR2 SNTAGT. Deletions cut 3 bases from V and 3 bases from J, with 11 bases between. The CDR3 is 15 amino acids. CDR3 DNA: TGTGCCAGCAGTGAAAATAGCGGTTACACCGGGGAGCTGTTTTTT. This sequence encodes CASSENSGYTGELFF.

This clone was seen once. The gene calls are TRBV5-1 and TRBJ1-2, with D perhaps matching TRBD1 (6 bases). The V end was cut by 0 bases, the J end by 8 bases, with 11 bases between. The CDR3 extends over 13 amino acids. Germline V gene sequence: CDR1 SGHRS, CDR2 YFSETQ. CDR3 region: CASSLAGEGGYTF. In nucleotides, the CDR3 is TGCGCCAGCAGCTTGGCAGGGGAAGGGGGCTACACCTTC.

This clone was counted a single time. V and J are TRBV7-2 and TRBJ2-3; D possibly corresponds to TRBD2 (5 bases). Per germline, CDR1 SGHTA and CDR2 FQGNSA. V shed 5 bases and J shed 7 bases, with 25 bases lying between them. The length of the CDR3 is 17 residues. This CDR3 is CASSPGVGRWQANTQYF. The CDR3 coding sequence is TGTGCCAGCAGCCCTGGAGTAGGGAGATGGCAGGCAAATACGCAGTATTTT.

This clone was picked up one time. V and J are TRBV4-2 and TRBJ1-2; D might be TRBD1 (6 bases). Germline lookup yields CDR1 LGHNA and CDR2 YNFKEQ. The CDR3 runs to 14 residues. V lost 2 bases and J 4 bases, leaving 11 bases between the germline ends. The CDR3 DNA sequence: TGTGCCAGCAGCCAACCCACAGGGTTCTATGGCTACACCTTC. Encoded protein: CASSQPTGFYGYTF.

J is TRBJ2-1 and V is TRBV11-3, with unresolved D. Trimming removed 5 bases at V and 0 bases at J, with 11 bases between. The germline gives CDR1 SGHNT, CDR2 YENEEA. The CDR3 has 15 residues. The chain's CDR3 is CASSPRGGSYNEQFF. The CDR3 DNA is TGTGCCAGCAGCCCACGAGGTGGCTCCTACAATGAGCAGTTCTTC.

This chain links TRBV6-6 with TRBJ1-2; D is possibly TRBD1 (5 bases). Germline loops: CDR1 MNHNY, CDR2 SVGAGI (reference sequence). The CDR3 totals 13 residues. Trimming stripped 8 bases from V and 2 bases from J, with 12 bases between. In nucleotides, the CDR3 is TGTGCCAGCGGGGGGGAGCGAAACTATGGCTACACCTTC. Protein product: CASGGERNYGYTF.